The clone carrying this T cell receptor beta chain was detected many times. The target antigen is unknown. This CDR3 region has 16 residues. V lost 5 bases, J lost 7 bases, and 21 bases lay in between. Germline CDR1 SEHNR, CDR2 FQNEAQ (reference sequence). This sample stems from a study of spatial heterogeneity in lung cancer. Findings and limits, study-wide: Blood showed ubiquitous tumor TCRs more often at resection than at routine follow-up.

A distinct unique molecular identifier was carried by each TCR cDNA molecule. Each CDR3 protein is one row after TCRdb ran MiXCR on the 5' RACE reads. This sample yields around 8,000 distinct CDR3 sequences, of which 8.6% are seen a single time; 40% to 50% belongs to the top ten. Time point reported: sample taken at primary tumor resection. The donor population consisted of just over 70 patients with untreated, early-stage non-small cell lung cancer. Whole RNA came from tumor, nontumor lung or frozen PBMC and was sequenced without being sorted. The receptor comes from a male donor with early-stage non-small cell lung cancer. The input for sequencing was PBMCs, taken at surgery. The rearrangement joins TRBV7-9 to TRBJ2-1, with a possible D match to TRBD1 (5 bases). For the CDR3, the DNA is TGTGCCAGCAGCCCTAACAGGCCAAGCTCCCGGAATGAGCAGTTCTTC. As protein: CASSPNRPSSRNEQFF. Filled out from reference TRBV7-9 and TRBJ2-1, the complete variable domain reads DTGVSQNPRHKITKRGQNVTFRCDPISEHNRLYWYRQTLGQGPEFLTYFQNEAQLEKSRLLSDRFSAERPKGSFSTLEIQRTEQGDSAMYLCASSPNRPSSRNEQFFGPGTRLTVL.